A single sample gave rise to the 3 T cell receptor beta chains below, sequenced in a study of cytomegalovirus exposure and HLA in healthy donors. Primers: 60 Vbeta forward and 13 Jbeta reverse. Produced via immunoSEQ multiplex PCR; TCRdb's table is partial and in-frame only. The sample holds 150,000 to 200,000 clones; around 80% are singletons and the top ten take approximately 1.5%. The sample comprised PBMCs. All receptors come from a woman in her thirties in good health and CMV-seropositive.

This clone was seen just once. The rearrangement links TRBV4-3 to TRBJ1-6, with TRBD1 matching over 7 bases. V dropped 1 base and J dropped 3; count of bases not matched to a gene: 0. The CDR3 has 15 residues. CDR1 is LGHNA, CDR2 YSLEER, per germline. CDR3 sequence reads: CASSQGTGYNSPLHF. CDR3 nucleotide sequence: TGCGCCAGCAGCCAAGGGACAGGCTATAATTCACCCCTCCACTTT.

J is TRBJ2-7 and V is TRBV9; TRBD2 is a possible D gene (6 bases). Germline CDR1 reads SGDLS; CDR2 reads YYNGEE. V lost 3 bases, J lost 1 base, and 17 bases lay in between. This CDR3 spans 16 amino acids. The CDR3 region is CASSAQASAISYEQYF. The CDR3 DNA sequence: TGTGCCAGCAGCGCCCAAGCTAGCGCGATATCCTACGAGCAGTACTTC.

The chain recombines TRBV21-1 with TRBJ1-1; TRBD1 was called by the table and not checked on the DNA. TRBV21-1 is a pseudogene locus. The CDR3 sequence is 16 residues long. CDR3 in DNA: TGTGCCAGCAGCAAAGTTCGCGTGCAGGATGGAATTGGAGCTTTCTTT. Its translation is CASSKVRVQDGIGAFF.